The 24 T cell receptor beta chains below were found in one sample sequenced in a study of PD-L1 blockade in urothelial cancer. The method was immunoSEQ multiplex PCR; TCRdb's version includes in-frame clones alone and lacks a portion of them. The repertoire holds some 23,000 clones, with around 82% as singletons. Regarding time point: peripheral blood 6 weeks after treatment start. This sample comprised PBMCs, obtained around atezolizumab (anti-PD-L1) treatment. These TCRs come from a man in his sixties or seventies with urothelial cancer.

V usage is TRBV4-3 and J usage is TRBJ1-4; D not resolved. The CDR3 totals 15 residues. The V gene's germline CDR1 is LGHNA and CDR2 YSLEER. The V end was cut by 0 bases, the J end by 5 bases, with 10 bases between. CDR3 sequence reads: CASSQELGRNEKLFF. The CDR3 coding sequence is TGCGCCAGCAGCCAAGAGCTTGGCAGGAATGAAAAACTGTTTTTT.

The genes are TRBV5-5 and TRBJ1-3; 8 bases fit TRBD1. CDR3 length equals 14 residues. The V gene's germline CDR1 is SGHKS and CDR2 YYEKEE (reference sequence). The ends lost 4 bases at V and 4 bases at J; junction bases unmatched: 4. The CDR3 loop reads CASSLGQEGNTIYF. CDR3 in DNA: TGTGCCAGCAGCCTGGGACAGGAAGGAAACACCATATATTTT.

V and J are TRBV4-1 and TRBJ1-5; TRBD1 matches at 9 bases. V lost 1 base to trimming and J lost 7 bases; unmatched junction nucleotides: 14. Germline assignment: CDR1 MGHRA and CDR2 YSYEKL. This CDR3 has 18 residues. This CDR3 reads CASSQGIIRTGVRQPQHF. CDR3 bases: TGCGCCAGCAGCCAAGGCATCATCAGGACAGGGGTGCGGCAGCCCCAGCATTTT.

The rearrangement uses TRBV19 and TRBJ1-2; weak D call: TRBD1 (6 bases). Trimming shortened V by 4 bases and J by 4 bases, and 16 bases separated the two germline ends. The germline gives CDR1 LNHDA, CDR2 SQIVND (reference sequence). The CDR3 extends over 15 amino acids. For the CDR3, the DNA is TGTGCCAGTAGTACTAAGACAGGTCGCGGCTATGGCTACACCTTC. This codes for CASSTKTGRGYGYTF.

CDR3 amino acids: CASSLDRGTTGELFF. In nucleotides, the CDR3 is TGTGCCAGCAGTTTGGACAGGGGGACCACCGGGGAGCTGTTTTTT. V usage is TRBV6-1 and J usage is TRBJ2-2; 10 bases are shared with TRBD1. The CDR3 sequence is 15 residues long. The germline gives CDR1 MNHNS, CDR2 SASEGT. V trimming: 5 bases; J trimming: 4 bases; junction bases outside the gene matches: 4.

The chain combines TRBV9 with TRBJ2-7, with 10 bases aligning to TRBD1. The CDR3 totals 15 residues. V lost 0 bases, J lost 4 bases, and 4 bases stayed unmatched. Germline V CDR1 and CDR2: SGDLS, YYNGEE. CDR3 sequence reads: CASSVGQGAGYEQYF. CDR3 bases: TGTGCCAGCAGCGTAGGACAGGGGGCGGGTTACGAGCAGTACTTC.

This clone occurred a few times. The chain couples TRBV29-1 to TRBJ2-7; TRBD1 aligns across 10 bases. With 6 bases clipped from V and 6 bases from J, the junction kept 5 bases outside the gene matches. The length of the CDR3 is 12 residues. Germline lookup yields CDR1 SQVTM and CDR2 ANQGSEA. The CDR3 here is CSVRTGGAEQYF. CDR3 nucleotides: TGCAGCGTGAGGACAGGGGGGGCCGAGCAGTACTTC.

This sequence joins TRBV28 and TRBJ2-2; a weak D match, TRBD1 (6 bases). V was cut by 2 bases and J by 5 bases, with 12 bases left in between. This CDR3 has 15 residues. CDR1 and CDR2 from the germline V gene are MDHEN and SYDVKM. The DNA of the CDR3 is TGTGCCAGCAGTTTAGAGGGGGTACCAACCGGGGAGCTGTTTTTT. Amino acid sequence: CASSLEGVPTGELFF.

The chain uses TRBV6-5 and TRBJ2-1; TRBD2 matches 7 bases. Germline trimming cut 11 bases from V and 1 base from J; bases unmatched to any gene: 8. The germline V gene encodes CDR1 MNHEY and CDR2 SVGAGI. The CDR3 loop spans 14 amino acids. This CDR3 is CAAREGGSYNEQFF. CDR3 nucleotides: TGTGCCGCGCGAGAGGGAGGGTCCTACAATGAGCAGTTCTTC.

V and J are TRBV5-1 and TRBJ1-2; D not resolved. V lost 0 bases and J lost 2, with 5 bases in between. Germline V gene data show CDR1 as SGHRS and CDR2 as YFSETQ. The CDR3 has 13 residues. In DNA form, the CDR3 reads TGCGCCAGCAGCTTGGCCGAGAACTATGGCTACACCTTC. Protein sequence: CASSLAENYGYTF.

The chain is built from TRBV7-6 and TRBJ2-5; D gene uncertain. Germline CDR1 SGHVS, CDR2 FNYEAQ. The CDR3 length is 12 residues. Between the trimmed V and J ends, which lost 1 base and 5 bases, there was a span of 5 bases. The chain's CDR3 is CASSLVSETQYF. The CDR3 nucleotides are TGTGCCAGCAGCTTAGTATCGGAGACCCAGTACTTC.

The V gene is TRBV7-9, the J gene TRBJ2-7, with 9 bases aligning to TRBD1. With 5 bases clipped from V and 6 bases from J, the junction kept 17 bases outside the gene matches. The CDR3 loop spans 17 amino acids. The germline gives CDR1 SEHNR, CDR2 FQNEAQ (reference sequence). The DNA for the CDR3 is TGTGCCAGCAGCCCGATTCCTGGACAGGGGTTTAGTCCCGAGCAGTACTTC. Translated: CASSPIPGQGFSPEQYF.

V and J are TRBV4-3 and TRBJ2-2, with 8 nucleotides matching TRBD2. This CDR3 contains 17 residues. CDR1 is LGHNA and CDR2 is YSLEER in the germline V gene. V was pared by 0 bases and J by 1 base, with 4 bases of the junction left unmatched. CDR3 in amino acids: CASSQDIAGLNTGELFF. CDR3 DNA: TGCGCCAGCAGCCAAGATATAGCGGGATTGAACACCGGGGAGCTGTTTTTT.

The V and J genes are TRBV10-2 and TRBJ1-4; D is undetermined. V lost 7 bases and J lost 0, with 12 bases in between. Germline CDR1 is WSHSY and CDR2 is SAAADI. This CDR3 spans 15 amino acids. CDR3 sequence (DNA): TGCGCCAGCATGGAAACTAAGGCAACTAATGAAAAACTGTTTTTT. This translates into CASMETKATNEKLFF.

The CDR3 is CASRGSTGTGQTEAFF. The CDR3 bases are TGTGCCAGCAGGGGGTCCACCGGGACAGGACAGACTGAAGCTTTCTTT. The rearrangement uses TRBV27 and TRBJ1-1; TRBD1 aligns across 8 bases. The germline gives CDR1 MNHEY, CDR2 SMNVEV (reference sequence). The trim removed 6 bases at V and 5 bases at J, leaving 14 bases unmatched. This CDR3 is 16 amino acids long.

The CDR3 DNA reads TGTGCCAGCAGTTACAGGGGCTTGGCCACAGATACGCAGTATTTT. It translates to CASSYRGLATDTQYF. The chain recombines TRBV7-8 with TRBJ2-3; 7 bases are a match to TRBD1. J lost 2 bases, V lost 6 bases, and 8 bases had no gene match. CDR3 length: 15 amino acids. The germline V gene has CDR1 SGHVS and CDR2 FQNEAQ.

This chain links TRBV19 with TRBJ1-2; 9 nucleotides agree with TRBD1. This CDR3 spans 15 amino acids. V shed 3 bases, J shed 5 bases, and the junction held 7 bases outside the gene matches. The germline V gene has CDR1 LNHDA and CDR2 SQIVND (reference sequence). The CDR3 loop reads CASSIYPGTGYGYTF. DNA of the CDR3: TGTGCCAGTAGTATCTACCCCGGGACAGGGTATGGCTACACCTTC.

This clone was counted once. The chain employs TRBV9 and TRBJ2-5, with D possibly being TRBD1 (5 bases). Trimming cost V 0 bases and J 5 bases, with 14 bases left between them. Germline V gene lookup returns CDR1 SGDLS and CDR2 YYNGEE. CDR3 length: 15 amino acids. The CDR3 DNA reads TGTGCCAGCAGCGTAGCGGCAGGGTCTGGGGAGACCCAGTACTTC. As protein: CASSVAAGSGETQYF. The complete variable domain, with remaining parts taken from reference TRBV9 and TRBJ2-5, reads DSGVTQTPKHLITATGQRVTLRCSPRSGDLSVYWYQQSLDQGLQFLIQYYNGEERAKGNILERFSAQQFPDLHSELNLSSLELGDSALYFCASSVAAGSGETQYFGPGTRLLVL.

The chain carries TRBV27 and TRBJ2-5; D may be TRBD1 (5 bases). Germline V lookup: CDR1 MNHEY, CDR2 SMNVEV (reference sequence). The CDR3 loop spans 15 amino acids. Trimming removed 3 bases at V and 2 bases at J, with 13 bases between. Here the CDR3 DNA reads TGTGCCAGCAGTTTCTTACCCCCAGGGCAAGAGACCCAGTACTTC. The encoded protein is CASSFLPPGQETQYF.

This rearrangement joins TRBV5-5 to TRBJ1-1; 9 nucleotides agree with TRBD1. This CDR3 spans 18 amino acids. V was clipped by 0 bases and J by 4 bases; unmatched bases: 13. Germline V gene lookup returns CDR1 SGHKS and CDR2 YYEKEE (reference sequence). In nucleotides, the CDR3 is TGTGCCAGCAGCTTGGCGGGACAGGGCCGGTTCGGGGGCACTGAAGCTTTCTTT. This gives the protein CASSLAGQGRFGGTEAFF.

The J gene is TRBJ1-1, the V gene TRBV11-2; D is perhaps TRBD1 (5 bases). In germline, CDR1 is SGHAT, CDR2 FQNNGV. V lost 1 base and J lost 1, with 13 bases in between. This CDR3 spans 16 amino acids. CDR3 in DNA: TGTGCCAGCAGCTTAGGGGGTTGGGGGGAGAACACTGAAGCTTTCTTT. This codes for CASSLGGWGENTEAFF.

This clone was seen only a few times. The chain uses TRBV7-8 and TRBJ2-7; TRBD1 is a possible D gene (6 bases). The germline V gene encodes CDR1 SGHVS and CDR2 FQNEAQ. The V end was cut by 5 bases, the J end by 7 bases, with 18 bases between. This CDR3 comprises 14 residues. CDR3 DNA: TGTGCCAGCAGCCAAAAAAGGACAGCCGGGGAGCAGTACTTC. Its protein product is CASSQKRTAGEQYF.

CDR3 coding DNA: TGTGCCAGCAGCCATCTCAGGGGTAAGAATCAGCCCCAGCATTTT. Amino acid sequence: CASSHLRGKNQPQHF. The chain combines TRBV4-2 with TRBJ1-5, with D tentatively TRBD1 (6 bases). The CDR3 is 15 residues long. V shed 3 bases and J shed 4 bases, with 13 bases lying between them. Germline CDR1 and CDR2: LGHNA and YNFKEQ.

V is TRBV25-1 and J is TRBJ1-1; TRBD1 is a possible D gene (5 bases). Germline V gene lookup returns CDR1 MGHDK and CDR2 SYGVNS. V was clipped by 5 bases and J by 5 bases, with 9 bases between them. The CDR3 is 12 residues long. The CDR3 loop reads CASSYGGTEAFF. The CDR3 DNA is TGTGCCAGCAGTTACGGGGGGACTGAAGCTTTCTTT. Filled out from reference TRBV25-1 and TRBJ1-1, the complete variable domain reads EADIYQTPRYLVIGTGKKITLECSQTMGHDKMYWYQQDPGMELHLIHYSYGVNSTEKGDLSSESTVSRIRTEHFPLTLESARPSHTSQYLCASSYGGTEAFFGQGTRLTVV.